The clone carrying this T cell receptor (beta chain) was observed a handful of times. The antigen remains unidentified. Primers included in the PCR were 60 Vbeta and 13 Jbeta primers. Assay: immunoSEQ multiplex PCR; the TCRdb copy retains only in-frame clones and omits some. Of over 100,000 clones listed, about 75% are singletons. The sample originates from a study of cytomegalovirus exposure and HLA in healthy donors. Overall study findings and caveats: Links to common viral pathogens appeared, in a later analysis, for several of the most significant clusters. The Asian-associated ancestry cluster reportedly had fewer N-insertions than the approximately 670-donor mean in a later analysis.

The sequence was obtained from a woman aged 40 to 50 in good health and CMV-seronegative. Sequenced input: PBMCs.

This chain's CDR3 is CASDISGGPAGELFF. In DNA, the CDR3 is TGTGCCAGCGATATATCGGGGGGGCCGGCCGGGGAGCTGTTTTTT. The chain joins TRBV6-1 to TRBJ2-2; 8 bases match TRBD2. Germline V gives CDR1 MNHNS, CDR2 SASEGT. The trim removed 8 bases at V and 6 bases at J, leaving 11 bases unmatched. The CDR3 has 15 residues.